This entry lists 17 T cell receptor beta chains sequenced from one sample in a study of cytomegalovirus exposure and HLA in healthy donors. A multiplex PCR was run with 60 Vbeta primers and 13 Jbeta primers. Repertoires were generated with immunoSEQ multiplex PCR, while TCRdb's copy carries only in-frame clones and drops some. The sample has about 81,000 clones; around 90% are singletons. Sequenced: PBMCs. The receptors originated from a man aged 18 to 29 in good health and CMV-seronegative.

Only one count was recorded for this clone. The chain is built from TRBV9 and TRBJ1-2, with 9 nucleotides matching TRBD1. V shed 4 bases and J 4 bases; nucleotides not matched to a gene: 8. CDR1 and CDR2 from the germline V gene are SGDLS and YYNGEE. The CDR3 covers 15 residues. The chain's CDR3 is CASSPGDRATYGYTF. The CDR3 DNA follows: TGTGCCAGCAGCCCAGGGGACAGGGCTACCTATGGCTACACCTTC. The full variable domain, its missing parts supplied by reference TRBV9 and TRBJ1-2, is DSGVTQTPKHLITATGQRVTLRCSPRSGDLSVYWYQQSLDQGLQFLIQYYNGEERAKGNILERFSAQQFPDLHSELNLSSLELGDSALYFCASSPGDRATYGYTFGSGTRLTVV.

The chain is built from TRBV12-1 and TRBJ2-3; the listed D gene, TRBD2, was not tested against the DNA. TRBV12-1 is labeled a pseudogene. CDR3 size: 13 residues. The CDR3 loop reads CASSFAPSDTQYF. The CDR3 region has the DNA TGTGCCAGCAGCTTTGCTCCCTCGGATACGCAGTATTTT.

The chain uses TRBV28 and TRBJ2-6; a possible D gene is TRBD2 (6 bases). Looked up from germline, CDR1 is MDHEN and CDR2 is SYDVKM. V was cut by 6 bases and J by 1 base, with 10 bases left in between. The length of the CDR3 is 15 residues. Here the CDR3 DNA reads TGTGCCAGCAGCCCCCGGGGGTCTGGGGCCAACGTCCTGACTTTC. Its protein is CASSPRGSGANVLTF.

V and J are TRBV30 and TRBJ2-7; a weak D match, TRBD2 (6 bases). V lost 0 bases, J lost 1 base, and 22 bases lay in between. The CDR3 consists of 18 residues. Germline lookup yields CDR1 GTSNPN and CDR2 SVGIG (reference sequence). The CDR3, as DNA: TGTGCCTGGAGTGTAATGTTGGTGGGACTGGGGGTTTCCTACGAGCAGTACTTC. Protein product: CAWSVMLVGLGVSYEQYF. The entire variable domain, with the rest obtained from reference TRBV30 and TRBJ2-7, is as follows: SQTIHQWPATLVQPVGSPLSLECTVEGTSNPNLYWYRQAAGRGLQLLFYSVGIGQISSEVPQNLSASRPQDRQFILSSKKLLLSDSGFYLCAWSVMLVGLGVSYEQYFGPGTRLTVT.

This chain joins TRBV14 and TRBJ2-1; possible D gene TRBD1, 6 bases. The CDR3 has 14 residues. V lost 1 base and J lost 9, with 13 bases in between. Germline assignment: CDR1 SGHDN and CDR2 FVKESK. In DNA form, the CDR3 reads TGTGCCAGCAGCCAAGGGGGGCTAGGTGGTGAGCAGTTCTTC. As protein: CASSQGGLGGEQFF.

The gene calls are TRBV2 and TRBJ2-2; D gene ambiguous. V lost 4 bases to trimming and J lost 2 bases, with 14 bases between them. Germline lookup yields CDR1 SNHLY and CDR2 FYNNEI. The CDR3 covers 16 residues. DNA for the CDR3: TGTGCCAGCAGTGTAATTGTCAGGATAAACACCGGGGAGCTGTTTTTT. It encodes CASSVIVRINTGELFF.

The J gene is TRBJ1-3, the V gene TRBV28, with TRBD1 matching over 7 bases. In germline, CDR1 is MDHEN, CDR2 SYDVKM. The CDR3 is 15 amino acids. The J segment lost 0 bases and the V segment lost 8 bases, leaving 7 bases of the junction unmatched. The CDR3 sequence: CASATGASSGNTIYF. CDR3 DNA sequence: TGTGCCAGCGCCACAGGGGCAAGCTCTGGAAACACCATATATTTT. The full variable domain, its missing parts supplied by reference TRBV28 and TRBJ1-3, is DVKVTQSSRYLVKRTGEKVFLECVQDMDHENMFWYRQDPGLGLRLIYFSYDVKMKEKGDIPEGYSVSREKKERFSLILESASTNQTSMYLCASATGASSGNTIYFGEGSWLTVV.

V gene TRBV18 combines with J gene TRBJ1-5; 10 positions agree with TRBD1. From germline, CDR1 is KGHSH and CDR2 LQKENI. The V segment lost 3 bases and the J segment 2 bases; nucleotides outside the gene matches: 1. The CDR3 runs 15 residues. In DNA form, the CDR3 reads TGTGCCAGCTCACCCGGGACAGGGGGCAATCAGCCCCAGCATTTT. Protein product: CASSPGTGGNQPQHF.

The chain employs TRBV7-2 and TRBJ2-2; TRBD1 aligns across 12 bases. V gave up 4 bases and J gave up 6 bases; unmatched junction bases: 6. The CDR3 consists of 16 residues. The germline CDR1 and CDR2 sequences are SGHTA and FQGNSA. The CDR3 protein is CASSSFRDRGPGELFF. CDR3 DNA sequence: TGTGCCAGCAGCTCTTTCCGGGACAGGGGGCCCGGGGAGCTGTTTTTT.

Only one count was recorded for this clone. The CDR3 spells CASSLGGASTDTQYF. CDR3 in DNA: TGTGCCAGCAGCTTAGGCGGGGCGAGCACAGATACGCAGTATTTT. V gene TRBV11-3 combines with J gene TRBJ2-3, with D possibly TRBD2 on 6 matching bases. Germline loops: CDR1 SGHNT, CDR2 YENEEA. This CDR3 is 15 amino acids long. The V and J ends lost 1 base and 0 bases respectively, with 8 bases between them.

The chain couples TRBV6-1 to TRBJ1-2; 9 bases line up with TRBD1. Looked up from germline, CDR1 is MNHNS and CDR2 is SASEGT. This CDR3 contains 13 residues. V lost 9 bases to trimming and J lost 8 bases; unmatched junction nucleotides: 10. The CDR3 DNA reads as TGTGCCAGAAGGGACAGGGAAGGAGACGGCTACACCTTC. Amino acid sequence: CARRDREGDGYTF.

This chain joins TRBV9 and TRBJ1-6; D is unclear. CDR1 and CDR2 (germline): SGDLS, YYNGEE. This CDR3 comprises 15 residues. The V end lost 2 bases, the J end lost 10 bases, and 16 bases lay between the germline ends. CDR3 in amino acids: CASSVAAGVQSPLHF. The CDR3 DNA follows: TGTGCCAGCAGCGTCGCCGCCGGGGTCCAATCACCCCTCCACTTT.

This clone has a single count. The gene calls are TRBV25-1 and TRBJ2-1, with 11 bases lining up with TRBD2. V dropped 2 bases and J dropped 4; count of bases not matched to a gene: 1. The CDR3 is 15 amino acids. CDR1 and CDR2 from the germline V gene are MGHDK and SYGVNS. This chain's CDR3 is CASSEGTSGYNEQFF. For the CDR3, the DNA is TGTGCCAGCAGTGAAGGGACTAGCGGATACAATGAGCAGTTCTTC.

V is TRBV12-5 and J is TRBJ1-2; 8 nucleotides align to TRBD1. The CDR3 loop spans 13 amino acids. In germline, CDR1 is LGHNT, CDR2 FRNRAP. After removal of 6 bases from V and 7 bases from J, the junction contained 7 bases not matched to a gene. CDR3 in amino acids: CASGGQGSGGYTF. CDR3 DNA sequence: TGTGCTAGTGGAGGACAGGGCTCTGGTGGCTACACCTTC.

The rearrangement joins TRBV7-2 to TRBJ2-7, with D maybe TRBD1 (5 bases). CDR3 length: 14 residues. The germline V gene has CDR1 SGHTA and CDR2 FQGNSA. With 6 bases removed from V and 0 bases from J, the gap between germline ends came to 12 bases. The CDR3 DNA is TGTGCCAGCAGACCGACAGCCCTCTCCTACGAGCAGTACTTC. Protein: CASRPTALSYEQYF.

The chain is built from TRBV11-3 and TRBJ2-3, with D possibly being TRBD2 (5 bases). The ends were cut back, 5 bases at V and 4 bases at J, with 13 bases in the middle. There are 14 residues in the CDR3. Germline values: CDR1 SGHNT, CDR2 YENEEA. CDR3 amino acids: CASSLLSGADTQYF. CDR3 in DNA: TGTGCCAGCAGCCTCTTAAGCGGAGCAGATACGCAGTATTTT.

This chain uses TRBV19 with TRBJ2-1; D is perhaps TRBD1 (6 bases). The CDR3 contains 16 residues. Trimming left V 3 bases short and J 2 bases short, with 14 bases between. Germline assignment: CDR1 LNHDA and CDR2 SQIVND (reference sequence). This chain's CDR3 is CASSMGAYGTYNEQFF. DNA of the CDR3: TGTGCCAGTAGTATGGGGGCGTATGGTACCTACAATGAGCAGTTCTTC.